Following are 27 T cell receptor beta chains from one sample sequenced in a study of blood T cell repertoires in COVID-19. Profiling relied on immunoSEQ multiplex PCR, and the TCRdb table lists in-frame clones only, not all of them. This table holds some 97,000 clones, around 88% found once. Sequenced sample: peripheral blood. The receptors were sampled from a human donor in a cohort sampled during active COVID-19.

This chain links TRBV11-2 with TRBJ2-1; 14 bases map to TRBD2. This CDR3 is 19 amino acids long. V was pared by 6 bases and J by 12 bases, with 22 bases of the junction left unmatched. Germline V CDR1 and CDR2: SGHAT, FQNNGV. The CDR3 reads CASSLPWEGTSGSKRVQFF. The CDR3 DNA is TGTGCCAGCAGTTTGCCATGGGAAGGGACTAGCGGGAGTAAGCGTGTGCAGTTCTTC.

The V gene is TRBV19, the J gene TRBJ2-1; D unresolved. Trimming cost V 5 bases and J 7 bases, with 12 bases left between them. This CDR3 has 13 amino acids. Germline CDR1 and CDR2: LNHDA and SQIVND (reference sequence). The CDR3 region is CASSPVIGNEQFF. CDR3 DNA: TGTGCCAGTAGTCCGGTAATCGGGAATGAGCAGTTCTTC. The full variable domain, with the rest looked up from reference TRBV19 and TRBJ2-1, is DGGITQSPKYLFRKEGQNVTLSCEQNLNHDAMYWYRQDPGQGLRLIYYSQIVNDFQKGDIAEGYSVSREKKESFPLTVTSAQKNPTAFYLCASSPVIGNEQFFGPGTRLTVL.

The J gene is TRBJ2-2, the V gene TRBV7-9, with 9 positions matching TRBD2. Germline-derived CDR1 and CDR2 are SEHNR and FQNEAQ (reference sequence). This CDR3 is built from 14 residues. Trimming removed 10 bases from V and 5 bases from J; junction bases left unmatched: 8. The CDR3 spells CAIIAGAGTGELFF. CDR3 coding DNA: TGTGCCATAATAGCGGGAGCCGGTACCGGGGAGCTGTTTTTT.

V and J are TRBV6-1 and TRBJ1-6, with D hard to call. CDR1 and CDR2 from the germline V gene are MNHNS and SASEGT. Trimming took 0 bases from V and 5 from J, leaving 8 bases between them. This CDR3 has 15 residues. The CDR3 DNA sequence: TGTGCCAGCAGTGAAGCTCCGGGAAATAATTCACCCCTCCACTTT. Protein: CASSEAPGNNSPLHF.

This clone was detected only once. The chain is built from TRBV18 and TRBJ1-4; D not resolved. Germline assignment: CDR1 KGHSH and CDR2 LQKENI. This CDR3 spans 15 amino acids. The ends were cut back, 2 bases at V and 1 base at J, with 8 bases in the middle. CDR3 coding DNA: TGTGCCAGCTCACCAGTGGGCCTAACTAATGAAAAACTGTTTTTT. Amino acid sequence: CASSPVGLTNEKLFF.

Here the CDR3 DNA reads TGTGCCAGCAGCCCTTCCGGGGGTGGCTCTCAGCCCCAGCATTTT. As protein: CASSPSGGGSQPQHF. This rearrangement joins TRBV9 to TRBJ1-5; D might be TRBD1 (5 bases). The V gene lost 4 bases and the J gene lost 6 bases, with 17 bases spanning the gap. Looked up from germline, CDR1 is SGDLS and CDR2 is YYNGEE. The length of the CDR3 is 15 residues.

This rearrangement joins TRBV28 to TRBJ1-2; 11 positions match TRBD1. Germline CDR1 is MDHEN and CDR2 is SYDVKM. This CDR3 is 16 amino acids long. With 5 bases clipped from V and 3 bases from J, the junction kept 8 bases outside the gene matches. DNA of the CDR3: TGTGCCAGCAGTAAAAGGGGGACAGGGGGGGACTATGGCTACACCTTC. This gives the protein CASSKRGTGGDYGYTF.

The chain employs TRBV19 and TRBJ2-2, with 11 bases aligning to TRBD2. In germline, CDR1 is LNHDA, CDR2 SQIVND (reference sequence). Trimming took 7 bases from V and 1 from J; bases not matched to a gene: 5. This CDR3 region has 16 residues. CDR3 loop: CASTPGLAVNTGELFF. For the CDR3, the DNA is TGTGCCAGTACCCCGGGACTAGCGGTGAACACCGGGGAGCTGTTTTTT.

The V call is TRBV4-2, the J call TRBJ1-2, with 9 bases aligning to TRBD1. V lost 2 bases, J lost 5 bases, and 9 bases stayed unmatched. Germline V gene data show CDR1 as LGHNA and CDR2 as YNFKEQ. This CDR3 comprises 16 residues. CDR3 region: CASSQTPGTGSYGYTF. CDR3 sequence (DNA): TGTGCCAGCAGCCAAACCCCCGGGACAGGGAGTTATGGCTACACCTTC.

In this sample, this clone turned up once. The chain recombines TRBV11-3 with TRBJ2-1; 9 nucleotides line up with TRBD1. This CDR3 comprises 15 residues. V dropped 5 bases and J dropped 5; count of bases not matched to a gene: 7. Per germline, CDR1 SGHNT and CDR2 YENEEA. CDR3 nucleotide sequence: TGTGCCAGCAGCCTACGGACAGGGGATAACAATGAGCAGTTCTTC. Its protein product is CASSLRTGDNNEQFF.

The gene calls are TRBV11-1 and TRBJ1-2; TRBD1 aligns across 7 bases. J lost 5 bases, V lost 5 bases, and 11 bases had no gene match. The germline V gene has CDR1 SGHAT and CDR2 FQDESV (reference sequence). This CDR3 region has 15 residues. CDR3 bases: TGTGCCAGCAGCCGCGGACAGGAGAATGGGTATGGCTACACCTTC. The encoded protein is CASSRGQENGYGYTF.

J is TRBJ2-3 and V is TRBV7-2; D unclear. Germline CDR1 is SGHTA and CDR2 is FQGNSA. V lost 4 bases and J 4 bases, leaving 18 bases between the germline ends. The CDR3 is 16 amino acids. The CDR3, as DNA: TGTGCCAGCAGCTCACGGGTCCAAATGAAGGCAGATACGCAGTATTTT. Amino acid sequence: CASSSRVQMKADTQYF.

The genes are TRBV20-1 and TRBJ2-3; the D is unclear. Germline lookup yields CDR1 DFQATT and CDR2 SNEGSKA (reference sequence). This CDR3 has 8 residues. V was clipped by 4 bases and J by 11 bases, with 4 bases between them. The CDR3 spells CSATGQYF. CDR3 bases: TGCAGTGCTACCGGGCAGTATTTT.

The CDR3 spells CASSHDPFRQGVGETQYF. In nucleotides, the CDR3 is TGCGCCAGCAGCCATGATCCATTCCGACAGGGGGTTGGAGAGACCCAGTACTTC. This sequence joins TRBV4-1 and TRBJ2-5, with TRBD1 matching 9 bases. CDR3 size: 18 residues. With V trimmed by 3 bases and J by 4 bases, 15 bases remained unmatched. Germline loops: CDR1 MGHRA, CDR2 YSYEKL.

The chain has TRBV7-2 and TRBJ2-5; D possibly corresponds to TRBD1 (7 bases). CDR1 and CDR2 from the germline V gene are SGHTA and FQGNSA. The CDR3 has 13 residues. V was shortened by 7 bases and J by 7 bases, with 16 bases between the two germline ends. The CDR3 nucleotides read TGTGCCAGCACCCAGGGGGGTCTTAGGACCCAGTACTTC. Translating gives CASTQGGLRTQYF.

This chain links TRBV9 with TRBJ2-7; tentatively, D is TRBD2 (5 bases). V was pared by 2 bases and J by 2 bases, with 11 bases between. Germline CDR1 reads SGDLS; CDR2 reads YYNGEE. CDR3 length equals 14 residues. CDR3: CASSVDSATYEQYF. CDR3 nucleotides: TGTGCCAGCAGCGTGGACTCGGCAACCTACGAGCAGTACTTC.

The chain joins TRBV20-1 to TRBJ2-3; no firm D call. V dropped 3 bases and J dropped 2 bases, with 12 bases sitting between them. The CDR3 loop spans 14 amino acids. Germline V gene data show CDR1 as DFQATT and CDR2 as SNEGSKA (reference sequence). CDR3 sequence reads: CSASYFTVTDTQYF. The CDR3 DNA follows: TGCAGTGCTAGTTATTTTACTGTCACAGATACGCAGTATTTT.

J is TRBJ1-5 and V is TRBV7-2; weak D call: TRBD1 (5 bases). The CDR3 has 16 residues. Trimming left V 1 base short and J 2 bases short, with 12 bases between. Germline CDR1 is SGHTA and CDR2 is FQGNSA. In nucleotides, the CDR3 is TGTGCCAGCAGCTTAGGGGGGGGTACGGGCAATCAGCCCCAGCATTTT. Translating gives CASSLGGGTGNQPQHF.

In DNA form, the CDR3 reads TGTGCCAGCAGCTTTCAATGGAGGGCCAATAATGAGCAGTTCTTC. It codes for CASSFQWRANNEQFF. This chain connects TRBV7-2 to TRBJ2-1, with D possibly TRBD2 on 6 matching bases. The germline V and J ends were trimmed by 3 bases and 7 bases, with 16 bases remaining between them. Per the germline V gene, CDR1 is SGHTA and CDR2 is FQGNSA. The CDR3 covers 15 residues. Using reference TRBV7-2 and TRBJ2-1 for the parts outside the CDR3, the full variable domain is GAGVSQSPSNKVTEKGKDVELRCDPISGHTALYWYRQSLGQGLEFLIYFQGNSAPDKSGLPSDRFSAERTGGSVSTLTIQRTQQEDSAVYLCASSFQWRANNEQFFGPGTRLTVL.

The chain uses TRBV14 and TRBJ2-2; 8 bases are a match to TRBD2. Germline values: CDR1 SGHDN, CDR2 FVKESK. V shed 3 bases and J 1 base; nucleotides not matched to a gene: 4. The CDR3 runs to 16 residues. Here the CDR3 reads CASSHLLAENTGELFF. For the CDR3, the DNA is TGTGCCAGCAGCCATCTACTAGCGGAGAACACCGGGGAGCTGTTTTTT.

The chain joins TRBV5-1 to TRBJ2-7; 8 bases are a match to TRBD2. Germline trimming cut 0 bases from V and 4 bases from J; bases unmatched to any gene: 6. The CDR3 runs to 15 residues. Germline V gene lookup returns CDR1 SGHRS and CDR2 YFSETQ. CDR3 residues: CASSLGTSWGYEQYF. The CDR3 nucleotides are TGCGCCAGCAGCTTGGGGACTAGCTGGGGGTACGAGCAGTACTTC. The full variable domain, in which reference TRBV5-1 and TRBJ2-7 provide the parts outside the CDR3, is KAGVTQTPRYLIKTRGQQVTLSCSPISGHRSVSWYQQTPGQGLQFLFEYFSETQRNKGNFPGRFSGRQFSNSRSEMNVSTLELGDSALYLCASSLGTSWGYEQYFGPGTRLTVT.

The gene calls are TRBV3-1 (or the pseudogene TRBV3-2) and TRBJ2-5; 7 bases align to TRBD2. V gave up 0 bases and J gave up 0 bases; unmatched junction bases: 10. CDR3 size: 18 residues. Germline lookup yields CDR1 LGHDT and CDR2 YNNKEL (reference sequence). DNA for the CDR3: TGTGCCAGCAGCCAAGAACGGGCTAGCGGAGGGTACCAAGAGACCCAGTACTTC. The encoded protein is CASSQERASGGYQETQYF.

The chain couples TRBV5-8 to TRBJ2-1; TRBD1 aligns across 10 bases. With V trimmed by 3 bases and J by 6 bases, 9 bases remained unmatched. CDR1 and CDR2 from the germline V gene are SGHTS and YDEGEE. The CDR3 spans 16 residues. CDR3 nucleotide sequence: TGTGCCAGCAGCTCGTCCCGGGACAGGGGTCCCAATGAGCAGTTCTTC. It yields the protein CASSSSRDRGPNEQFF.

This clone appeared many times. The V and J genes are TRBV5-1 and TRBJ1-4; D is possibly TRBD1 (6 bases). This CDR3 is 15 amino acids long. CDR1 is SGHRS and CDR2 is YFSETQ in the germline V gene. V was trimmed by 4 bases and J by 1 base, leaving 11 bases between them. CDR3 bases: TGCGCCAGCAGCATTCAGACAGGAACTAATGAAAAACTGTTTTTT. It specifies CASSIQTGTNEKLFF.

This rearrangement joins TRBV12-5 to TRBJ2-3; 8 nucleotides agree with TRBD2. The CDR3 has 18 amino acids. Trimming removed 0 bases from V and 4 bases from J; junction bases left unmatched: 12. Germline V gene data show CDR1 as LGHNT and CDR2 as FRNRAP. CDR3 sequence (DNA): TGTGCTAGTGGTTTGGTAGGAAGGTGGCGGGAGGACTCAGATACGCAGTATTTT. Residues: CASGLVGRWREDSDTQYF.

This clone was seen a few times. V and J are TRBV28 and TRBJ2-7; no reliable D call. This CDR3 is built from 12 residues. Trimming left V 5 bases short and J 0 bases short, with 5 bases between. Germline loops: CDR1 MDHEN, CDR2 SYDVKM. CDR3 nucleotides: TGTGCCAGCAGTCACACCTCCTACGAGCAGTACTTC. Residues: CASSHTSYEQYF.

This rearrangement joins TRBV7-9 to TRBJ1-1; D may be TRBD1 (5 bases). Looked up from germline, CDR1 is SEHNR and CDR2 is FQNEAQ (reference sequence). Deletions cut 5 bases from V and 2 bases from J, with 15 bases between. This CDR3 has 15 amino acids. The CDR3 region is CASSHGRRGNTEAFF. The CDR3 bases are TGTGCCAGCAGCCACGGACGGAGGGGAAACACTGAAGCTTTCTTT.